The text below deals with one T cell receptor (beta chain). Its antigen remains unidentified. This record belongs to a study of lymphopenia after photon versus proton radiotherapy. Notes on the study in general: Proton therapy kept repertoires fairly stable, unlike photons, which gained effector/memory cells.

This CDR3 spans 13 amino acids. Looked up from germline, CDR1 is SGHTA and CDR2 is FQGNSA. Trimming removed 4 bases at V and 7 bases at J, with 11 bases between. Profiled with immunoSEQ multiplex PCR; TCRdb holds only in-frame clones, not every one. This repertoire shows about 29,000 clones, about 91% found once; its top ten account for 50%. This receptor was obtained from a woman aged 55-70 years with cholangiocarcinoma. Some clones in this sample may be carry-over from other donors' samples. The rearrangement uses TRBV7-2 and TRBJ2-1; D is unclear. The specimen was peripheral blood, collected from a patient treated with proton-based radiotherapy. The CDR3 reads CASSSRAGNEQFF. Written as DNA, the CDR3 is TGTGCCAGCAGCTCCCGAGCCGGGAATGAGCAGTTCTTC.